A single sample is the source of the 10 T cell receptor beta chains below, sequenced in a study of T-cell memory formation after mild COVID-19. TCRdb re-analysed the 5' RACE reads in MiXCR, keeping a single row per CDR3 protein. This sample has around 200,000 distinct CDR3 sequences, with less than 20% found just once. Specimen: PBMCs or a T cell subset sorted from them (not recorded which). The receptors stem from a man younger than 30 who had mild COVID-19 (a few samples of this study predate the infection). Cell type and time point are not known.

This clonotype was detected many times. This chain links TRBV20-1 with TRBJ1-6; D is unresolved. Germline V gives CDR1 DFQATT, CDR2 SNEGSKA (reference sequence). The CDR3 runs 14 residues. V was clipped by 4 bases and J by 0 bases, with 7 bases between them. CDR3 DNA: TGCAGTGCTATACAGAGCTCCTATAATTCACCCCTCCACTTT. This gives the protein CSAIQSSYNSPLHF.

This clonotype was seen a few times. The CDR3 DNA is TGTGCCAGCAGCCAGATGCAGGGGGCGGCCGGGGAGCTGTTTTTT. Its protein is CASSQMQGAAGELFF. This chain uses TRBV3-1 with TRBJ2-2; 8 bases are shared with TRBD1. V lost 3 bases to trimming and J lost 6 bases; unmatched junction nucleotides: 6. CDR3 length: 15 residues. Per the germline V gene, CDR1 is LGHDT and CDR2 is YNNKEL (reference sequence).

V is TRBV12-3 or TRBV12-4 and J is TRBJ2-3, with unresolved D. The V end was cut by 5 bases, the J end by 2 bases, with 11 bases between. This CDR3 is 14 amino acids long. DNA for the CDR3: TGTGCCAGCAGTCCCCGGGCCTACACAGATACGCAGTATTTT. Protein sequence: CASSPRAYTDTQYF.

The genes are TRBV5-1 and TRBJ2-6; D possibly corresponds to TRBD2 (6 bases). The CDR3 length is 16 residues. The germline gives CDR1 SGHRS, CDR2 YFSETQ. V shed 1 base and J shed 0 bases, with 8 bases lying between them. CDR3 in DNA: TGCGCCAGCAGCTTGACCGGGAGCTCTGGGGCCAACGTCCTGACTTTC. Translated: CASSLTGSSGANVLTF.

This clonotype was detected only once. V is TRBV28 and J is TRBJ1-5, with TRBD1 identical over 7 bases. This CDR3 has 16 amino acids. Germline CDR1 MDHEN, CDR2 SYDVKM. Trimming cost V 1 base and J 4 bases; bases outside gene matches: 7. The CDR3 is CASSLFGLRGNQPQHF. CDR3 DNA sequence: TGTGCCAGCAGTTTATTTGGACTCAGGGGGAATCAGCCCCAGCATTTT.

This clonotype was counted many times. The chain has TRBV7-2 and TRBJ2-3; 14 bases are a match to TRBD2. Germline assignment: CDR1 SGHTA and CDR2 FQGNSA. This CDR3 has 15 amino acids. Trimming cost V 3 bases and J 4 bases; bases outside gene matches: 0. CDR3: CASSLGLAGADTQYF. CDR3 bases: TGTGCCAGCAGCTTGGGACTAGCGGGGGCAGATACGCAGTATTTT.

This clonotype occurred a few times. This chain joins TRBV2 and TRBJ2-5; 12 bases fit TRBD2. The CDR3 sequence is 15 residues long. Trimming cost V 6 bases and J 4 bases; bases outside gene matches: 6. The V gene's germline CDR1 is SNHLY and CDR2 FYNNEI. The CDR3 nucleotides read TGTGCCAGCAGCACTAGCGGGGGGTTAACAGAGACCCAGTACTTC. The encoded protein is CASSTSGGLTETQYF.

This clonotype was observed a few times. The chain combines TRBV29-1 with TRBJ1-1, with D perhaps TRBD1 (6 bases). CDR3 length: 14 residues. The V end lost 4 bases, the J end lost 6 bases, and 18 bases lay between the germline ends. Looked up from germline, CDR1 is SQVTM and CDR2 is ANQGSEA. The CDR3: CSVVPGAGSAEAFF. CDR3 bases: TGCAGCGTTGTACCAGGGGCGGGCAGCGCTGAAGCTTTCTTT.

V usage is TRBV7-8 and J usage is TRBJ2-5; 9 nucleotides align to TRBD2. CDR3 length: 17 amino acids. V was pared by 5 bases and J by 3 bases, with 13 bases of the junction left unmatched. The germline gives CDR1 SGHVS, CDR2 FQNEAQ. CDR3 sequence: CASSPGVAGVREETQYF. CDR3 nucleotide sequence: TGTGCCAGCAGCCCCGGGGTAGCGGGGGTCCGGGAAGAGACCCAGTACTTC.

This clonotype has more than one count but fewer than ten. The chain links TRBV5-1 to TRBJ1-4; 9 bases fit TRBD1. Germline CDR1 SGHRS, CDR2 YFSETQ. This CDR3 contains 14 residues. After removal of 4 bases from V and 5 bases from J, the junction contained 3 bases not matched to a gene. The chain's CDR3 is CASSVGTGNEKLFF. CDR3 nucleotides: TGCGCCAGCAGCGTCGGGACAGGGAATGAAAAACTGTTTTTT. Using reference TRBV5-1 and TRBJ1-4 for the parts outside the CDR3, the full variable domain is KAGVTQTPRYLIKTRGQQVTLSCSPISGHRSVSWYQQTPGQGLQFLFEYFSETQRNKGNFPGRFSGRQFSNSRSEMNVSTLELGDSALYLCASSVGTGNEKLFFGSGTQLSVL.